Shown below are 26 T cell receptor beta chains from a single sample sequenced in a study of CD8+ T cells in alopecia areata. Sequencing templates came from extracted RNA that was reverse transcribed into cDNA. Sequencing was performed with immunoSEQ multiplex PCR; in TCRdb, only in-frame clones are kept and a portion is missing. Among under 150,000 clones listed, roughly four fifths were seen once. This sample's treatment: oral pan-JAK inhibitor, 5-10 mg twice daily. Sequencing used CD8+ T cells sorted from blood, obtained at week 4, from a patient treated with tofacitinib. Receptors were obtained from a human donor with alopecia areata.

The CDR3 DNA reads as TGTGCCATCAGTGGTCAGGGGGCCAGGAACGAGCAGTACTTC. This gives the protein CAISGQGARNEQYF. This sequence joins TRBV10-3 and TRBJ2-7; 8 bases line up with TRBD1. Trimming removed 4 bases from V and 5 bases from J; junction bases left unmatched: 7. This CDR3 comprises 14 residues. The germline CDR1 and CDR2 sequences are ENHRY and SYGVKD.

The V and J genes are TRBV10-2 and TRBJ2-1; D possibly uses TRBD1 or TRBD2 (7 bases each). V dropped 3 bases and J dropped 9 bases, with 18 bases sitting between them. This CDR3 is built from 15 residues. Germline CDR1 reads WSHSY; CDR2 reads SAAADI. Here the CDR3 DNA reads TGCGCCAGCAGTGACTACCAGGGGGGGCGGGGTGAGCAGTTCTTC. This translates into CASSDYQGGRGEQFF.

The gene calls are TRBV7-9 and TRBJ2-7; 7 bases line up with TRBD1. With V trimmed by 4 bases and J by 7 bases, 13 bases remained unmatched. This CDR3 region has 15 residues. Germline V gives CDR1 SEHNR, CDR2 FQNEAQ (reference sequence). CDR3 loop: CASSSWDSPVFEQYF. CDR3 sequence (DNA): TGTGCCAGCAGCTCTTGGGACAGCCCCGTTTTTGAGCAGTACTTC.

This sequence joins TRBV7-9 and TRBJ2-3; 11 bases map to TRBD2. Trimming at V came to 4 bases and at J to 5 bases, leaving 5 bases not matched to a gene. This CDR3 contains 15 residues. CDR1 is SEHNR and CDR2 is FQNEAQ in the germline V gene (reference sequence). Here the CDR3 reads CASSSLAGERDTQYF. CDR3 nucleotides: TGTGCCAGCAGCTCACTAGCGGGGGAACGAGATACGCAGTATTTT.

This chain connects TRBV19 to TRBJ2-5, with 13 bases aligning to TRBD2. The V segment lost 5 bases and the J segment 5 bases; nucleotides outside the gene matches: 8. Germline V CDR1 and CDR2: LNHDA, SQIVND (reference sequence). CDR3 size: 16 residues. Here the CDR3 reads CASSPTSGGLLETQYF. CDR3 DNA: TGTGCCAGTAGTCCGACTAGCGGGGGGCTCCTTGAGACCCAGTACTTC.

V is TRBV11-1 and J is TRBJ2-5, with TRBD1 as a possible D gene (5 bases). The length of the CDR3 is 13 residues. The V gene lost 4 bases and the J gene lost 2 bases, with 8 bases spanning the gap. Per the germline V gene, CDR1 is SGHAT and CDR2 is FQDESV (reference sequence). The CDR3 protein is CASSSQGQETQYF. The DNA for the CDR3 is TGTGCCAGCAGCTCCCAGGGACAAGAGACCCAGTACTTC.

The rearrangement links TRBV7-2 to TRBJ2-1; no reliable D call. The germline CDR1 and CDR2 sequences are SGHTA and FQGNSA. The CDR3 is made up of 16 amino acids. Trimming removed 5 bases at V and 2 bases at J, with 16 bases between. CDR3 sequence reads: CASSDPRAYTYNEQFF. The CDR3 DNA is TGTGCCAGCAGCGACCCCCGAGCCTATACCTACAATGAGCAGTTCTTC.

V and J are TRBV7-8 and TRBJ2-7; TRBD1 matches at 7 bases. The CDR3 contains 12 residues. The germline CDR1 and CDR2 sequences are SGHVS and FQNEAQ. After removal of 3 bases from V and 6 bases from J, the junction contained 2 bases not matched to a gene. The CDR3 is CASSLRQGEQYF. DNA for the CDR3: TGTGCCAGCAGCTTGAGACAGGGCGAGCAGTACTTC.

This clone is a singleton in its sample. V is TRBV7-3 and J is TRBJ2-3; the D gene is possibly TRBD2 (6 bases). There are 16 residues in the CDR3. The germline gives CDR1 SGHTA, CDR2 FQGTGA. With 5 bases removed from V and 1 base from J, the gap between germline ends came to 16 bases. The CDR3: CASSPSGVGRTDTQYF. The CDR3 DNA sequence: TGTGCCAGCAGCCCCTCGGGAGTCGGTCGCACAGATACGCAGTATTTT.

This clone was seen only a few times. J is TRBJ1-5 and V is TRBV27; D is ambiguous. The CDR3 runs to 9 residues. CDR1 MNHEY and CDR2 SMNVEV come from the germline V gene (reference sequence). Trimming took off 8 bases at V and 6 bases at J, with 2 bases between the two ends. This chain's CDR3 is CASGQPQHF. The DNA of the CDR3 is TGTGCCAGCGGTCAGCCCCAGCATTTT.

This chain joins TRBV19 and TRBJ2-7; D may be TRBD2 (5 bases). CDR1 is LNHDA and CDR2 is SQIVND in the germline V gene (reference sequence). The V end was cut by 8 bases, the J end by 5 bases, with 16 bases between. The CDR3 is 13 amino acids. The CDR3 loop is CASGGEAWHEQYF. CDR3 nucleotides: TGTGCCAGTGGAGGCGAGGCGTGGCACGAGCAGTACTTC.

The chain carries TRBV4-2 and TRBJ1-5; TRBD1 might be the D (5 bases). In germline, CDR1 is LGHNA, CDR2 YNFKEQ. V lost 3 bases to trimming and J lost 4 bases, with 19 bases between them. The CDR3 is made up of 17 amino acids. In DNA, the CDR3 is TGTGCCAGCAGCCAGGGAACGGGCAGGGTGGAAAATCAGCCCCAGCATTTT. Its protein is CASSQGTGRVENQPQHF.

The chain employs TRBV15 and TRBJ2-7, with 7 bases matching TRBD1. V trimming: 1 base; J trimming: 4 bases; junction bases outside the gene matches: 7. CDR1 is LNHNV, CDR2 YYDKDF, per germline (reference sequence). This CDR3 is built from 15 residues. The CDR3 reads CATSRAGQPIYEQYF. DNA for the CDR3: TGTGCCACCAGCAGAGCGGGACAGCCTATATACGAGCAGTACTTC.

Remarks on this clone: Other DNA sequences in the sample encode the same CDR3. This chain uses TRBV9 with TRBJ1-1; a possible D gene is TRBD1 (5 bases). This CDR3 has 13 residues. V dropped 0 bases and J dropped 3 bases, with 6 bases sitting between them. Germline V gene sequence: CDR1 SGDLS, CDR2 YYNGEE. The CDR3 loop is CASSVGGDTEAFF. DNA of the CDR3: TGTGCCAGCAGCGTAGGAGGGGACACTGAAGCTTTCTTT. The variable domain in full, completed from reference TRBV9 and TRBJ1-1, reads DSGVTQTPKHLITATGQRVTLRCSPRSGDLSVYWYQQSLDQGLQFLIQYYNGEERAKGNILERFSAQQFPDLHSELNLSSLELGDSALYFCASSVGGDTEAFFGQGTRLTVV.

Notes on this clone: One end of the junction fails to match germline, which may point to a read error. The J gene is TRBJ2-7, the V gene TRBV28; the match to TRBD1 covers 10 bases. This CDR3 has 13 amino acids. The germline gives CDR1 MDHEN, CDR2 SYDVKM. CDR3 sequence: CASSLTGGYEQYF. The DNA for the CDR3 is TGTGCCAGCAGTTTGACAGGGGGCTACGAGCAATACTTC.

CDR3 in amino acids: CASTSISDTQYF. Here the CDR3 DNA reads TGTGCCAGCACTTCAATCTCGGATACGCAGTATTTT. The rearrangement uses TRBV7-8 and TRBJ2-3; D remains ambiguous. Germline V gives CDR1 SGHVS, CDR2 FQNEAQ. This CDR3 has 12 amino acids. Trimming removed 7 bases from V and 6 bases from J, with 11 bases in between.

The V and J genes are TRBV10-3 and TRBJ2-7; 9 nucleotides align to TRBD1. The CDR3 spans 15 residues. Germline CDR1 and CDR2: ENHRY and SYGVKD. V was pared by 5 bases and J by 4 bases, with 9 bases of the junction left unmatched. CDR3 residues: CAISRLDRGSYEQYF. For the CDR3, the DNA is TGTGCCATCAGTCGCCTCGACAGGGGGTCATACGAGCAGTACTTC.

The chain recombines TRBV28 with TRBJ2-1; D might be TRBD2 (6 bases). The CDR3 runs 14 residues. Germline loops: CDR1 MDHEN, CDR2 SYDVKM. V dropped 4 bases and J dropped 4 bases, with 11 bases sitting between them. CDR3: CASSYGGPYNEQFF. CDR3 in DNA: TGTGCCAGCAGTTATGGAGGGCCATACAATGAGCAGTTCTTC. The complete variable domain, with remaining parts taken from reference TRBV28 and TRBJ2-1, reads DVKVTQSSRYLVKRTGEKVFLECVQDMDHENMFWYRQDPGLGLRLIYFSYDVKMKEKGDIPEGYSVSREKKERFSLILESASTNQTSMYLCASSYGGPYNEQFFGPGTRLTVL.

The chain has TRBV5-1 and TRBJ2-3; 10 nucleotides match TRBD2. Trimming cost V 2 bases and J 0 bases; bases outside gene matches: 6. Germline assignment: CDR1 SGHRS and CDR2 YFSETQ. This CDR3 has 17 amino acids. The CDR3 spells CASSFSGGRSSTDTQYF. CDR3 bases: TGCGCCAGCAGCTTTAGCGGGGGGCGATCAAGCACAGATACGCAGTATTTT.

This chain joins TRBV19 and TRBJ1-1; 9 nucleotides align to TRBD1. The CDR3 is 15 amino acids. The trim removed 5 bases at V and 1 base at J, leaving 5 bases unmatched. Germline CDR1 is LNHDA and CDR2 is SQIVND (reference sequence). This CDR3 is CASSFSGQGNTEAFF. The DNA of the CDR3 is TGTGCCAGTAGTTTCTCGGGACAGGGGAACACTGAAGCTTTCTTT. Full variable domain (rest looked up from reference TRBV19 and TRBJ1-1): DGGITQSPKYLFRKEGQNVTLSCEQNLNHDAMYWYRQDPGQGLRLIYYSQIVNDFQKGDIAEGYSVSREKKESFPLTVTSAQKNPTAFYLCASSFSGQGNTEAFFGQGTRLTVV.

To note about this clone: This CDR3 is also generated by other DNA sequences in the sample. The V gene is TRBV4-1, the J gene TRBJ2-3, with 13 bases lining up with TRBD2. Trimming at V came to 5 bases and at J to 1 base, leaving 18 bases not matched to a gene. The CDR3 sequence is 21 residues long. Germline lookup yields CDR1 MGHRA and CDR2 YSYEKL. CDR3 loop: CASSEPPTGLAGSDGTDTQYF. Written as DNA, the CDR3 is TGCGCCAGCAGCGAACCACCGACGGGACTAGCGGGGTCCGATGGCACAGATACGCAGTATTTT.

The V and J genes are TRBV12-5 and TRBJ2-7; D is unclear. Germline values: CDR1 LGHNT, CDR2 FRNRAP. This CDR3 contains 13 residues. Deletions cut 2 bases from V and 0 bases from J, with 5 bases between. The CDR3 loop reads CASGLSSSYEQYF. In DNA, the CDR3 is TGTGCTAGTGGTTTGAGTTCCTCCTACGAGCAGTACTTC.

The chain carries TRBV5-4 and TRBJ2-7; 8 nucleotides line up with TRBD1. CDR3 size: 14 residues. Trimming cost V 4 bases and J 2 bases; bases outside gene matches: 5. Looked up from germline, CDR1 is SGHNT and CDR2 is YYREEE (reference sequence). The CDR3 protein is CASSIDRGAYEQYF. In nucleotides, the CDR3 is TGTGCCAGCAGCATCGACAGGGGAGCCTACGAGCAGTACTTC.

The chain combines TRBV11-2 with TRBJ1-5; no definite D call. The CDR3 runs to 12 residues. Trimming removed 6 bases at V and 10 bases at J, with 13 bases between. Looked up from germline, CDR1 is SGHAT and CDR2 is FQNNGV. In DNA, the CDR3 is TGTGCCAGCAGTTCCCCAGGCGGTCCCCAGCATTTT. Amino acids: CASSSPGGPQHF.

The rearrangement uses TRBV27 and TRBJ2-1; 8 bases are shared with TRBD1. Germline V gives CDR1 MNHEY, CDR2 SMNVEV (reference sequence). The V segment lost 7 bases and the J segment 2 bases; nucleotides outside the gene matches: 4. The CDR3 consists of 14 residues. The CDR3 spells CASTVTGAYNEQFF. In DNA form, the CDR3 reads TGTGCCAGCACCGTGACAGGGGCCTACAATGAGCAGTTCTTC.

Note on this clone: A read error may produce the germline difference seen at one junction end. Other nucleotide sequences in the sample specify the same CDR3. The chain has TRBV29-1 and TRBJ2-3; 8 nucleotides line up with TRBD1. Germline assignment: CDR1 SQVTM and CDR2 ANQGSEA. This CDR3 has 13 residues. The CDR3 nucleotides read TGCAGCGTTGATAGGACAGGGTCAGATACGCAATATTTT. Its protein is CSVDRTGSDTQYF.